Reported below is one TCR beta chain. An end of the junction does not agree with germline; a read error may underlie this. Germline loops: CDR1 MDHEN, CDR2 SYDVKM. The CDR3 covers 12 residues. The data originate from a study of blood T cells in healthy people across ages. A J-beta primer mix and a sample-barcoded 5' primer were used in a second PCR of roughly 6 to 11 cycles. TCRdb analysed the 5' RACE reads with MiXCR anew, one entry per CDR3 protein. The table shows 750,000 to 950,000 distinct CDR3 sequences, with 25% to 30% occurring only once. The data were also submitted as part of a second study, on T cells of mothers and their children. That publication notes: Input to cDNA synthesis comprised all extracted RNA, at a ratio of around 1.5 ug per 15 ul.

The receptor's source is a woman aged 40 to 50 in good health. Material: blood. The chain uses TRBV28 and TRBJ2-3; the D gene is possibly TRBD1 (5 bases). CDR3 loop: CASKQATDMQYF. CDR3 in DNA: TGTGCCAGCAAGCAGGCGACAGATATGCAGTATTTT.